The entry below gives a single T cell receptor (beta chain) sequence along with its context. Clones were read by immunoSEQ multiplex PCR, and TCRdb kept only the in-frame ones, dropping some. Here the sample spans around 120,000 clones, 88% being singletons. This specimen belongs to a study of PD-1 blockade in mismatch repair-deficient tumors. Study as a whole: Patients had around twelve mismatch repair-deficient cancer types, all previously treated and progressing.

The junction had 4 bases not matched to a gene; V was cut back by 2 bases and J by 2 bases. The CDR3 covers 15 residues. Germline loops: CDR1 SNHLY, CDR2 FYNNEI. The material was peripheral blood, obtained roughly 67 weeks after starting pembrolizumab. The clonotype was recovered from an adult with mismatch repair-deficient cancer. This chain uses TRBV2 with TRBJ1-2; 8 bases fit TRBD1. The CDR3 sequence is CASSEWTGWNYGYTF. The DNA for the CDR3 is TGTGCCAGCAGTGAATGGACAGGGTGGAACTATGGCTACACCTTC.